A selection of T cell receptor beta chains follows, all from one sample in a study of HIV-infected children after antiretroviral therapy interruption. From the 3' RACE reads, TCRdb called clonotypes with MiXCR, one entry per CDR3 protein. Altogether some 15,000 distinct CDR3 sequences are present, 3% to 3.5% being singletons, with the ten largest covering less than 40%. The sequences come from CD45RO+ CD8+ T cells from PBMCs, pooled from several time points, collected from a donor given antiretroviral therapy, either interrupted or continuous. These receptors all stem from a pool of human donors with HIV. Both conserved end residues are part of each CDR3. Size values are once, few and many counts, or a class for expanded clones, and some rows have none.

clone_size	v_call	j_call	cdr3_aa
many	TRBV10-3	TRBJ2-7	CAITPTDREATYEQYF
many	TRBV19	TRBJ1-5	CASSSWDRGENQPQHF
few	TRBV5-1	TRBJ2-2	CASSLEVWILAGENTGELFF
many	TRBV28	TRBJ1-5	CASNPTGPRQPQHF
many	TRBV20-1	TRBJ1-1	CSAFKGDTEAFF
many	TRBV6-1	TRBJ2-3	CASSLTEEADTQYF
few	TRBV18	TRBJ2-7	CASSPVPGQAYEQYF
many	TRBV12-3/TRBV12-4	TRBJ2-3	CASSGLDRDLVGRTDTQYF
many	TRBV5-5	TRBJ2-7	CASSYGGGRGPNYEQYF
many	TRBV9	TRBJ2-3	CASSVAGTTDTQYF
few	TRBV29-1	TRBJ2-4	CSVGGQFIQYF
many	TRBV10-3	TRBJ2-1	CAISASGDYNEQFF
many	TRBV6-4	TRBJ2-3	CASSDSGLAGDTDTQYF
NA	TRBV2	TRBJ2-3	CASSEVVAQYF
many	TRBV27	TRBJ1-1	CASSTRTDQNTEAFF
many	TRBV19	TRBJ2-2	CASADTLFLTNTGELFF
many	TRBV29-1	TRBJ2-7	CSVVGPPIRYEQYF
many	TRBV3-1	TRBJ1-1	CASSGGQALEAFF
many	TRBV19	TRBJ2-6	CASLDWANVLTF
many	TRBV20-1	TRBJ1-1	CSARDSGQETEAFF